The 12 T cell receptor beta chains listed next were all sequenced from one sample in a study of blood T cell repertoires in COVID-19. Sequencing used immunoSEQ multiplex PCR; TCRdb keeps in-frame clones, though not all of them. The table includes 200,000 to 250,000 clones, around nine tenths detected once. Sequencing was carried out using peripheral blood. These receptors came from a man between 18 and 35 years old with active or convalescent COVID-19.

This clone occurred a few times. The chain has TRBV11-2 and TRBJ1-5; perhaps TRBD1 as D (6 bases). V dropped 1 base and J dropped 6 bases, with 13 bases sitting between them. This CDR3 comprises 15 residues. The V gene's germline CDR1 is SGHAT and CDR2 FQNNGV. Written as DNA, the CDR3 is TGTGCCAGCAGCTTAGTACAGGGAGTGGGTCAGCCCCAGCATTTT. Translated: CASSLVQGVGQPQHF.

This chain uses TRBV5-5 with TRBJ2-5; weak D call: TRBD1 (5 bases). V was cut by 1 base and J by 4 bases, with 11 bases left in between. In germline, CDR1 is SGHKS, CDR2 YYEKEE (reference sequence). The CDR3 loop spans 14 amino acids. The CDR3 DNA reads TGTGCCAGCAGCTTGAACCAGGGCTTAGAGACCCAGTACTTC. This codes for CASSLNQGLETQYF.

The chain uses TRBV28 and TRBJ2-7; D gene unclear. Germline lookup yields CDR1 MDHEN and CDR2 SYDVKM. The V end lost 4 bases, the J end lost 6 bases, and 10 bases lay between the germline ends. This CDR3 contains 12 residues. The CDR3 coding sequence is TGTGCCAGCAGTTCTCCCCTAGGCGAGCAGTACTTC. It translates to CASSSPLGEQYF.

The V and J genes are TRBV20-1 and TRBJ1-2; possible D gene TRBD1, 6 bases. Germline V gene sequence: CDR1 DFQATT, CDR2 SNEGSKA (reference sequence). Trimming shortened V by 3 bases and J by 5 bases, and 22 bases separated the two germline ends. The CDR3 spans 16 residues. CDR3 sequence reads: CSASIGGQSVIYGYTF. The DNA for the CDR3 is TGCAGTGCTAGTATCGGAGGACAGTCGGTGATTTATGGCTACACCTTC.

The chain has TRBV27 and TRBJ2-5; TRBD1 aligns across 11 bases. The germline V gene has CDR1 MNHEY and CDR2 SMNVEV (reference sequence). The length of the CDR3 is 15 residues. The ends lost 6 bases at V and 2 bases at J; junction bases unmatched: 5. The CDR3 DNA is TGTGCCAGCAGATGGACAGGGGGCCTTCAAGAGACCCAGTACTTC. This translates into CASRWTGGLQETQYF.

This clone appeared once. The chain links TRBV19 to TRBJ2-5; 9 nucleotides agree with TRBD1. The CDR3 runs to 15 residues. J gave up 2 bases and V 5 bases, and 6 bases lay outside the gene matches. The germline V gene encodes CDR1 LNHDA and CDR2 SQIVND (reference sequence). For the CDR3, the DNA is TGTGCCAGTAGTGACAGGGGGTCCGTGCAAGAGACCCAGTACTTC. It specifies CASSDRGSVQETQYF. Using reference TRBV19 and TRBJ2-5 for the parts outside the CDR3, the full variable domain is DGGITQSPKYLFRKEGQNVTLSCEQNLNHDAMYWYRQDPGQGLRLIYYSQIVNDFQKGDIAEGYSVSREKKESFPLTVTSAQKNPTAFYLCASSDRGSVQETQYFGPGTRLLVL.

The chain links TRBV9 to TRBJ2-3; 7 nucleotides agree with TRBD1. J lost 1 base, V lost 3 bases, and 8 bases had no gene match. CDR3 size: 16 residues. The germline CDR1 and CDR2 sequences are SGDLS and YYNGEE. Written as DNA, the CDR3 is TGTGCCAGCAGCGACCCGACAGGGTTGGGCACAGATACGCAGTATTTT. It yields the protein CASSDPTGLGTDTQYF.

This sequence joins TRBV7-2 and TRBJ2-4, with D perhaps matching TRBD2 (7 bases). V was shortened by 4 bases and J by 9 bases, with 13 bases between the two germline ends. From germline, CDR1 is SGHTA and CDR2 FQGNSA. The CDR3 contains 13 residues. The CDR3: CASSSGGLGIQYF. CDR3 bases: TGTGCCAGCAGCTCCGGGGGGCTAGGCATTCAGTACTTC.

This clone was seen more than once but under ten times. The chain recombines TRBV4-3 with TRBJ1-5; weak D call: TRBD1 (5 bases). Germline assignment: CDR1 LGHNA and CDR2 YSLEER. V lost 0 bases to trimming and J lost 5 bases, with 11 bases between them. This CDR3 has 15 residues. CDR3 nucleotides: TGCGCCAGCAGCCAAGATCGGGGGGTATATCAGCCCCAGCATTTT. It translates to CASSQDRGVYQPQHF.

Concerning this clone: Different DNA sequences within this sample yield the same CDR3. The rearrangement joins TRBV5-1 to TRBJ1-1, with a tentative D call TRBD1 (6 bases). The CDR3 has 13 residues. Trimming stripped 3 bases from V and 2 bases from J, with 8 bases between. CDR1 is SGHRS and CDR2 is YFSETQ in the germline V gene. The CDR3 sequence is CASSSQGNTEAFF. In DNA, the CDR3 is TGCGCCAGCAGCTCACAGGGAAACACTGAAGCTTTCTTT.

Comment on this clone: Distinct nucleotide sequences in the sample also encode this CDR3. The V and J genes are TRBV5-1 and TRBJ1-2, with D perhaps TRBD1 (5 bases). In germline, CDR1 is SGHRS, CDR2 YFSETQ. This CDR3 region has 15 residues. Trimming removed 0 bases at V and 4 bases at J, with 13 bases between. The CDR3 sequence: CASSLEGQGLYGYTF. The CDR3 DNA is TGCGCCAGCAGCTTGGAGGGGCAGGGCCTCTATGGCTACACCTTC.

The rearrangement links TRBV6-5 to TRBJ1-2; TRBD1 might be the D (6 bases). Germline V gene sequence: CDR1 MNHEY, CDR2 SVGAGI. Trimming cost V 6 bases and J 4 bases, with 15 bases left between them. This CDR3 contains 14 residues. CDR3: CASSALQGSYGYTF. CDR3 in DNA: TGTGCCAGCAGCGCACTACAGGGTAGCTATGGCTACACCTTC.